The 4 T cell receptor beta chains below come from one sample, sequenced in a study of blood T cells in healthy people across ages. Sample-barcoded 5' priming and a J-beta primer mix drove a second PCR of about 6 to 12 cycles. Each CDR3 protein gets one entry after TCRdb re-called the 5' RACE reads with MiXCR. The sample includes hundreds of thousands of distinct CDR3 sequences, about 40% of them seen just once. The sample was blood. All receptors come from a woman in her fifties or sixties in good health.

In regard to this clonotype: A read error may produce the germline difference seen at one junction end. This chain connects TRBV7-2 to TRBJ2-1; 10 positions agree with TRBD2. The CDR3 loop spans 16 amino acids. Per germline, CDR1 SGHTA and CDR2 FQGNSA. CDR3 bases: TGTGCCGGCAGCTTAGGCTCTAGCGGGAGAAGCTATGAGCAGTTCTTC. Its translation: CAGSLGSSGRSYEQFF. Based on the CDR3 plus reference TRBV7-2 and TRBJ2-1, the full variable domain is GAGVSQSPSNKVTEKGKDVELRCDPISGHTALYWYRQSLGQGLEFLIYFQGNSAPDKSGLPSDRFSAERTGGSVSTLTIQRTQQEDSAVYLCAGSLGSSGRSYEQFFGPGTRLTVL.

The V and J genes are TRBV12-3 or TRBV12-4 and TRBJ2-2; 7 bases align to TRBD2. V was clipped by 6 bases and J by 3 bases; unmatched bases: 4. This CDR3 has 14 amino acids. CDR3 sequence: CASRGLADTGELFF. The CDR3 nucleotides are TGTGCCAGCAGGGGCCTAGCGGACACCGGGGAGCTGTTTTTT.

The gene calls are TRBV12-3 or TRBV12-4 and TRBJ2-3; D call uncertain. The V gene lost 2 bases and the J gene lost 0 bases, with 9 bases spanning the gap. This CDR3 has 15 residues. CDR3 nucleotides: TGTGCCAGCAGTTTACTCCACCCTAGCACAGATACGCAGTATTTT. Its protein product is CASSLLHPSTDTQYF.

The V and J genes are TRBV7-3 and TRBJ1-6; D is possibly TRBD1 (5 bases). Between the trimmed V and J ends, which lost 4 bases and 0 bases, there was a span of 13 bases. The germline gives CDR1 SGHTA, CDR2 FQGTGA. The CDR3 loop spans 17 amino acids. CDR3 in DNA: TGTGCCAGCAGCTCTTACCCAGGGAACTCCTATAATTCACCCCTCCACTTT. It yields the protein CASSSYPGNSYNSPLHF.